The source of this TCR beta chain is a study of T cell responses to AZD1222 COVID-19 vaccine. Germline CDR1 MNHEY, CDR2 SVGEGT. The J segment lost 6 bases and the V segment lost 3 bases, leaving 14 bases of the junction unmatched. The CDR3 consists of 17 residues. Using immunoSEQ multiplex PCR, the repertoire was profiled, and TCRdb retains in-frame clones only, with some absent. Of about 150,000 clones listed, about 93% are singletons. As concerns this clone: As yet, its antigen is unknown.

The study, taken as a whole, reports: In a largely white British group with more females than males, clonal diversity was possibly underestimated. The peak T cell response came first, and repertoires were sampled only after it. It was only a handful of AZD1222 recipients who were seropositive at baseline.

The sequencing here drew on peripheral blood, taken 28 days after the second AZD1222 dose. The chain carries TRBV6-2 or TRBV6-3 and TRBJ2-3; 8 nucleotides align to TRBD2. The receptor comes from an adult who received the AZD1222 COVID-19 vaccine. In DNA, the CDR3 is TGTGCCAGCAGTTATCGTCTCACGGGGGGGCCGTTGGATACGCAGTATTTT. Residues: CASSYRLTGGPLDTQYF.